The TCR beta chain under discussion was sequenced for a study of OX40 agonist ivuxolimab in advanced cancers. In the study overall: Patients were treated with ivuxolimab, an agonistic anti-OX40 (CD134) antibody.

Findings and caveats of the study: Both CD4+ and CD8+ T cell populations in blood had undergone clonal expansion by week 6 at 0.1 to 3.0 mg/kg. Certain nonresponding patients likewise had low normalized T-cell clonal expansion. Expanded clones were, on average, more numerous among CD8+ T cells than CD4+.

Some clones are missing from TCRdb's copy, which holds only in-frame ones; the method was immunoSEQ multiplex PCR. The repertoire has tens of thousands of clones, around four fifths of them found once; the top ten carry roughly 39%. V shed 2 bases and J 2 bases; nucleotides not matched to a gene: 5. Germline CDR1 is SGHTS and CDR2 is YDEGEE. The CDR3 runs to 15 residues. With respect to this clone: No antigen is known for it.

Source: CD4+ or CD8+ T cells sorted from blood, taken in a trial of the OX40 agonist ivuxolimab. The chain recombines TRBV5-8 with TRBJ2-3; 7 nucleotides match TRBD2. This TCR was recovered from an adult with an advanced solid tumor such as melanoma, head and neck, liver or kidney cancer. CDR3 loop: CASSLLAKPTDTQYF. The DNA for the CDR3 is TGTGCCAGCAGCTTACTAGCGAAACCCACAGATACGCAGTATTTT.